The entry below describes one T cell receptor (beta chain). These data are taken from a study of blood T cell repertoires in COVID-19. Study-level information: Sources were T cells, B-cell-depleted T cells, or PBMCs; the material itself was cDNA or gDNA.

The CDR3 has 16 residues. The V segment lost 3 bases and the J segment 6 bases; nucleotides outside the gene matches: 12. Germline loops: CDR1 MNHNS, CDR2 SASEGT. Authors' analysis steps: By means of reference gene primer amplification, nucleated cell counts were estimated. Profiled with immunoSEQ multiplex PCR; TCRdb holds only in-frame clones, not every one. D and trimming were read from the DNA, whereas the V and J calls and clone size are those reported in that table. The table shows some 150,000 clones, with 75% to 85% occurring only once. The sample consisted of peripheral blood. The V gene is TRBV6-1, the J gene TRBJ1-1, with TRBD1 matching over 8 bases. This clonotype was sampled from a human donor with acute or convalescent COVID-19. The donor label of this sample is uncertain. The CDR3 protein is CASSDRGQDGLAEAFF. The CDR3 bases are TGTGCCAGCAGTGACAGGGGGCAAGATGGATTAGCTGAAGCTTTCTTT.